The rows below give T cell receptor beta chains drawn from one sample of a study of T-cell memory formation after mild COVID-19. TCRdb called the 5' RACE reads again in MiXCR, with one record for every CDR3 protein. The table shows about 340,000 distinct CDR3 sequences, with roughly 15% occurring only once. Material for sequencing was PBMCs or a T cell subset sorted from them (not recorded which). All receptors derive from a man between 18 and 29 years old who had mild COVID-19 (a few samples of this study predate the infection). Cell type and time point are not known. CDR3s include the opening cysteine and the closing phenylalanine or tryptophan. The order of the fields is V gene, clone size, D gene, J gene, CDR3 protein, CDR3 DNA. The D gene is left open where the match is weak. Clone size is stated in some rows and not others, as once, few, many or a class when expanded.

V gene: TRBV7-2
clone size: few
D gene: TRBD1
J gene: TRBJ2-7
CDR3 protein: CASSGGQGARWEQYF
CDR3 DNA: TGTGCCAGCAGCGGAGGACAGGGGGCGCGGTGGGAGCAGTACTTC

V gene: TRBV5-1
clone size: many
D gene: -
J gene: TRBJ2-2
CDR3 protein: CASSFADPFGELFF
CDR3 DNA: TGCGCCAGCAGCTTCGCGGACCCGTTCGGGGAGCTGTTTTTT

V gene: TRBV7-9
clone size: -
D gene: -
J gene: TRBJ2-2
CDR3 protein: CASSLTVSPGELFF
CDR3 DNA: TGTGCCAGCAGTTTAACGGTTTCTCCCGGGGAGCTGTTTTTT

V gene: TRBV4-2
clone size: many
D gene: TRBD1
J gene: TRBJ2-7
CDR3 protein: CASSLDRTSYEQYF
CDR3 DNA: TGTGCCAGCAGCCTGGACAGGACGTCCTACGAGCAGTACTTC

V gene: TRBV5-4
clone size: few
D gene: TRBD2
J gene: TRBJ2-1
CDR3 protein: CASSWGLAGDDNEQFF
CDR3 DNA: TGTGCCAGCAGCTGGGGACTAGCTGGAGATGACAATGAGCAGTTCTTC

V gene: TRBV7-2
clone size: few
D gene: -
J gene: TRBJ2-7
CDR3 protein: CASTTGTRYEQYF
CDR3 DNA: TGTGCCAGCACCACCGGGACACGGTACGAGCAGTACTTC

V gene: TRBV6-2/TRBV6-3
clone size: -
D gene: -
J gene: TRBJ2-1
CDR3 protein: CASSYSFRPEQFF
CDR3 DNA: TGTGCCAGCAGTTACTCCTTCAGGCCGGAGCAGTTCTTC

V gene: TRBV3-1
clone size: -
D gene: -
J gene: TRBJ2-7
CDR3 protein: CASTHRPGEYEQYF
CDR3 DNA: TGTGCCAGCACCCACCGACCAGGGGAGTACGAGCAGTACTTC

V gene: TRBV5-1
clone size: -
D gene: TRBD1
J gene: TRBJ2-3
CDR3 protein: CASSSGQGDSGSNTDTQYF
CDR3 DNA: TGCGCCAGCAGCTCGGGACAGGGGGACTCCGGGTCCAACACAGATACGCAGTATTTT

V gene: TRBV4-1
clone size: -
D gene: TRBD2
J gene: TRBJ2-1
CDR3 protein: CASSPYPNGGATYNEQFF
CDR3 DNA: TGCGCCAGCAGCCCCTACCCGAACGGGGGGGCCACCTACAATGAGCAGTTCTTC